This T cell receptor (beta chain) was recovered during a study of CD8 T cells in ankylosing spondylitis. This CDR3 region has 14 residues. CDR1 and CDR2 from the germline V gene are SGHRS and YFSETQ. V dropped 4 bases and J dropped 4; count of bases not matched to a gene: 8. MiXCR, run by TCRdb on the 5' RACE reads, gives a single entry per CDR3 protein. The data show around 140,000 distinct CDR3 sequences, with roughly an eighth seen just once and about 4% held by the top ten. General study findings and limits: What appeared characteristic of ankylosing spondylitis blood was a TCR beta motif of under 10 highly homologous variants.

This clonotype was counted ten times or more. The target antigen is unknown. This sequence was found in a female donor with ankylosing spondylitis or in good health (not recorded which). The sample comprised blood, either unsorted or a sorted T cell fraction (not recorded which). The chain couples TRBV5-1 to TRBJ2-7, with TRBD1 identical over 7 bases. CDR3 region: CASSPGTVNYEQYF. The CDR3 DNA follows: TGCGCCAGCAGCCCCGGGACAGTGAATTACGAGCAGTACTTC.